Following are 23 T cell receptor beta chains from one sample sequenced in a study of blood T cell repertoires in COVID-19. Profiling relied on immunoSEQ multiplex PCR, and the TCRdb table lists in-frame clones only, not all of them. The profile covers approximately 200,000 clones, with about four fifths appearing a single time and about 1.8% taken by the ten largest. The sample consisted of PBMCs or T cells enriched from blood (not recorded which). The source is a man between 60 and 70 years old who had recovered from COVID-19.

J is TRBJ1-1 and V is TRBV12-3 or TRBV12-4, with TRBD1 as a possible D gene (6 bases). CDR3 length: 13 amino acids. V lost 6 bases and J lost 2, with 10 bases in between. The CDR3 sequence: CASRGRGNTEAFF. DNA of the CDR3: TGTGCCAGCAGGGGCAGGGGAAACACTGAAGCTTTCTTT.

V usage is TRBV5-5 and J usage is TRBJ2-7; 8 bases fit TRBD2. V lost 1 base, J lost 3 bases, and 9 bases stayed unmatched. Germline V gives CDR1 SGHKS, CDR2 YYEKEE (reference sequence). This CDR3 comprises 16 residues. Here the CDR3 reads CASSLIPGTSNYEQYF. CDR3 DNA: TGTGCCAGCAGCTTGATTCCCGGGACTAGTAACTACGAGCAGTACTTC.

The chain uses TRBV5-1 and TRBJ2-5; 9 positions agree with TRBD1. The CDR3 runs 16 residues. Germline V lookup: CDR1 SGHRS, CDR2 YFSETQ. The junction had 4 bases not matched to a gene; V was cut back by 0 bases and J by 1 base. The CDR3 sequence is CASSLVGTGFQETQYF. The CDR3 DNA follows: TGCGCCAGCAGCTTGGTGGGGACAGGGTTCCAAGAGACCCAGTACTTC.

V usage is TRBV7-2 and J usage is TRBJ1-2, with TRBD1 as a possible D gene (5 bases). CDR1 and CDR2 from the germline V gene are SGHTA and FQGNSA. Between the trimmed V and J ends, which lost 5 bases and 0 bases, there was a span of 16 bases. This CDR3 region has 16 residues. For the CDR3, the DNA is TGTGCCAGCAGCCCAGGAGGGGCAGCAGCTAACTATGGCTACACCTTC. It translates to CASSPGGAAANYGYTF.

On this clone: One end of the junction varies from germline; a read error may be responsible. The J gene is TRBJ1-1, the V gene TRBV6-1, with D tentatively TRBD1 (6 bases). The CDR3 is 17 amino acids. Germline values: CDR1 MNHNS, CDR2 SASEGT. The CDR3 region has the DNA TGTGCCAGCAGTGTCAGGGGTCCTGCCCTATTGAACGCTGAAGCTTTCTTT. This gives the protein CASSVRGPALLNAEAFF.

V and J are TRBV9 and TRBJ2-7, with 9 bases aligning to TRBD1. CDR1 and CDR2 (germline): SGDLS, YYNGEE. The CDR3 covers 15 residues. V trimming: 3 bases; J trimming: 3 bases; junction bases outside the gene matches: 7. CDR3 residues: CASSEAGTGIYEQYF. Written as DNA, the CDR3 is TGTGCCAGCAGCGAGGCCGGGACAGGGATCTACGAGCAGTACTTC. Full variable domain (rest looked up from reference TRBV9 and TRBJ2-7): DSGVTQTPKHLITATGQRVTLRCSPRSGDLSVYWYQQSLDQGLQFLIQYYNGEERAKGNILERFSAQQFPDLHSELNLSSLELGDSALYFCASSEAGTGIYEQYFGPGTRLTVT.

This clone was detected only a few times. This chain uses TRBV30 with TRBJ2-1, with D possibly TRBD2 on 6 matching bases. In germline, CDR1 is GTSNPN, CDR2 SVGIG (reference sequence). V was clipped by 2 bases and J by 3 bases, with 14 bases between them. The length of the CDR3 is 15 residues. Here the CDR3 DNA reads TGTGCCTGGAGTCTCGGTAGCGGAGTCTACAATGAGCAGTTCTTC. Protein: CAWSLGSGVYNEQFF.

The chain carries TRBV5-6 and TRBJ1-1; 10 bases fit TRBD1. J lost 4 bases, V lost 2 bases, and 5 bases had no gene match. The CDR3 sequence is 15 residues long. CDR1 and CDR2 from the germline V gene are SGHDT and YYEEEE. The CDR3 DNA sequence: TGTGCCAGCAGCTTCCGACAGGGGGCGAGCACTGAAGCTTTCTTT. It is translated as CASSFRQGASTEAFF.

The chain combines TRBV19 with TRBJ1-4; a possible D gene is TRBD1 (6 bases). The germline V and J ends were trimmed by 5 bases and 6 bases, with 13 bases remaining between them. The germline CDR1 and CDR2 sequences are LNHDA and SQIVND (reference sequence). This CDR3 comprises 14 residues. The CDR3 protein is CASSPAQGDEKLFF. The DNA for the CDR3 is TGTGCCAGTAGTCCCGCACAGGGAGATGAAAAACTGTTTTTT. The entire variable domain, with the rest obtained from reference TRBV19 and TRBJ1-4, is as follows: DGGITQSPKYLFRKEGQNVTLSCEQNLNHDAMYWYRQDPGQGLRLIYYSQIVNDFQKGDIAEGYSVSREKKESFPLTVTSAQKNPTAFYLCASSPAQGDEKLFFGSGTQLSVL.

V is TRBV11-1 and J is TRBJ1-1; D might be TRBD1 (6 bases). The germline V gene encodes CDR1 SGHAT and CDR2 FQDESV (reference sequence). This CDR3 has 15 amino acids. V was shortened by 5 bases and J by 1 base, with 14 bases between the two germline ends. The CDR3 DNA reads TGTGCCAGCAGCCACACAGGGTCGGGGAACACTGAAGCTTTCTTT. Its translation is CASSHTGSGNTEAFF.

This clone has just a few counts. The chain uses TRBV29-1 and TRBJ1-4, with 9 bases fitting TRBD1. J lost 6 bases, V lost 6 bases, and 11 bases had no gene match. The CDR3 loop spans 15 amino acids. Germline assignment: CDR1 SQVTM and CDR2 ANQGSEA. The CDR3 here is CSVTGTGSIHEKLFF. The CDR3 DNA is TGCAGCGTGACCGGGACAGGGTCGATTCATGAAAAACTGTTTTTT.

The rearrangement uses TRBV9 and TRBJ2-1; 8 bases agree with TRBD1. The CDR3 length is 16 residues. The J segment lost 8 bases and the V segment lost 0 bases, leaving 10 bases of the junction unmatched. Germline CDR1 is SGDLS and CDR2 is YYNGEE. The CDR3 DNA is TGTGCCAGCAGCGTAGTGGGGGCAGGGGGCATATATGAGCAGTTCTTC. Translation: CASSVVGAGGIYEQFF.

The chain is built from TRBV5-1 and TRBJ1-1; 9 bases are a match to TRBD1. The CDR3 runs to 14 residues. V shed 4 bases and J 6 bases; nucleotides not matched to a gene: 7. The germline V gene encodes CDR1 SGHRS and CDR2 YFSETQ. The CDR3 nucleotides read TGCGCCAGCAGCATCCGGGACAGGGACTCTGAAGCTTTCTTT. Its translation is CASSIRDRDSEAFF.

This CDR3 is CASSVEGSGGPDTQYF. The CDR3 DNA reads TGTGCCAGCAGCGTAGAAGGTAGCGGGGGTCCAGATACGCAGTATTTT. V gene TRBV9 combines with J gene TRBJ2-3; 9 bases map to TRBD2. The trim removed 0 bases at V and 4 bases at J, leaving 6 bases unmatched. CDR1 and CDR2 (germline): SGDLS, YYNGEE. The CDR3 is 16 residues long.

The CDR3 DNA follows: TGTGCCAGCAGCTTAGCGGGGGTGGGTAGCGGCTACGAGCAGTACTTC. It yields the protein CASSLAGVGSGYEQYF. V is TRBV7-2 and J is TRBJ2-7; TRBD2 might be the D (6 bases). Germline V gene sequence: CDR1 SGHTA, CDR2 FQGNSA. The CDR3 extends over 16 amino acids. V lost 0 bases to trimming and J lost 3 bases, with 15 bases between them.

The chain recombines TRBV2 with TRBJ2-2, with 9 bases matching TRBD2. The CDR3 totals 15 residues. Germline loops: CDR1 SNHLY, CDR2 FYNNEI. V lost 6 bases, J lost 6 bases, and 8 bases stayed unmatched. CDR3 bases: TGTGCCAGCAGAGCTGGCGGGGGGGCCGCCGGGGAGCTGTTTTTT. Protein product: CASRAGGGAAGELFF.

The CDR3 region is CASTLEGQGYGYTF. In DNA, the CDR3 is TGTGCCAGCACCTTGGAGGGACAGGGCTATGGCTACACCTTC. The V gene is TRBV28, the J gene TRBJ1-2; 9 bases map to TRBD1. The CDR3 is made up of 14 amino acids. Unmatched junction bases numbered 7, after V lost 7 bases and J lost 4 bases. In germline, CDR1 is MDHEN, CDR2 SYDVKM.

The V and J genes are TRBV18 and TRBJ1-5, with 12 bases that match TRBD1. The CDR3 runs 18 residues. The ends lost 3 bases at V and 0 bases at J; junction bases unmatched: 6. Per germline, CDR1 KGHSH and CDR2 LQKENI. CDR3 protein: CASSPGQGASGSNQPQHF. The CDR3 nucleotides read TGTGCCAGCTCACCGGGACAGGGGGCCTCAGGTAGCAATCAGCCCCAGCATTTT. Looking up the rest from reference TRBV18 and TRBJ1-5 gives the full variable domain: NAGVMQNPRHLVRRRGQEARLRCSPMKGHSHVYWYRQLPEEGLKFMVYLQKENIIDESGMPKERFSAEFPKEGPSILRIQQVVRGDSAAYFCASSPGQGASGSNQPQHFGDGTRLSIL.

The J gene is TRBJ2-1, the V gene TRBV7-9, with TRBD1 matching 8 bases. Germline CDR1 is SEHNR and CDR2 is FQNEAQ (reference sequence). The CDR3 loop spans 15 amino acids. Trimming removed 8 bases from V and 4 bases from J; junction bases left unmatched: 10. In DNA, the CDR3 is TGTGCCAGCCGCCCCGGACAGGGCCAGTACAATGAGCAGTTCTTC. The encoded protein is CASRPGQGQYNEQFF.

The chain carries TRBV11-2 and TRBJ1-4, with a possible D match to TRBD1 (5 bases). Germline loops: CDR1 SGHAT, CDR2 FQNNGV. The CDR3 runs 14 residues. The V end lost 3 bases, the J end lost 8 bases, and 13 bases lay between the germline ends. The DNA of the CDR3 is TGTGCCAGCAGCTTGTTGGGGGGAAGGGAAAAACTGTTTTTT. This gives the protein CASSLLGGREKLFF. Full variable domain (missing parts from reference TRBV11-2 and TRBJ1-4): EAGVAQSPRYKIIEKRQSVAFWCNPISGHATLYWYQQILGQGPKLLIQFQNNGVVDDSQLPKDRFSAERLKGVDSTLKIQPAKLEDSAVYLCASSLLGGREKLFFGSGTQLSVL.

The chain combines TRBV5-1 with TRBJ1-4; D is ambiguous. Trimming shortened V by 1 base and J by 7 bases, and 14 bases separated the two germline ends. The CDR3 has 15 residues. Germline V gene sequence: CDR1 SGHRS, CDR2 YFSETQ. The CDR3 sequence: CASSLRLGRSEKLFF. Written as DNA, the CDR3 is TGCGCCAGCAGCTTGAGGTTGGGCAGAAGTGAAAAACTGTTTTTT. The whole variable domain, remainder taken from reference TRBV5-1 and TRBJ1-4, is KAGVTQTPRYLIKTRGQQVTLSCSPISGHRSVSWYQQTPGQGLQFLFEYFSETQRNKGNFPGRFSGRQFSNSRSEMNVSTLELGDSALYLCASSLRLGRSEKLFFGSGTQLSVL.

This clone has a handful of counts. The chain couples TRBV6-2 or TRBV6-3 to TRBJ2-7; 10 nucleotides align to TRBD1. The CDR3 extends over 17 amino acids. The germline V gene encodes CDR1 MNHEY and CDR2 SVGEGT. The V gene end was trimmed by 7 bases and the J gene end by 7 bases; junction bases not matched to a gene: 19. The CDR3 nucleotides read TGTGCCAGCACCCCAAGGAGACAGGGGGCCTCAGTGCGGGAGCAGTACTTC. It yields the protein CASTPRRQGASVREQYF.

The chain carries TRBV5-1 and TRBJ1-2, with D unresolved. V was clipped by 0 bases and J by 6 bases, with 9 bases between them. Germline V gene sequence: CDR1 SGHRS, CDR2 YFSETQ. The CDR3 has 13 amino acids. The CDR3 nucleotides are TGCGCCAGCAGCTTGGGACAATTCGATGGCTACACCTTC. It specifies CASSLGQFDGYTF.